Listed here is a single T cell receptor (beta chain). Unmatched junction bases numbered 5, after V lost 1 base and J lost 4 bases. The CDR3 is 15 residues long. Germline V gives CDR1 MGHRA, CDR2 YSYEKL. The data are from a study of blood T cell repertoires in COVID-19. Study summary: Sites across the United States, Italy and Spain contributed samples from acute and convalescent COVID-19. The cDNA or gDNA used as material had been derived from T cells, B-cell-depleted T cells, or PBMCs.

In the authors' methods: By means of reference gene primer amplification, nucleated cell counts were estimated. Sequencing used immunoSEQ multiplex PCR; TCRdb keeps in-frame clones, though not all of them. Clone size and V and J calls were adopted from that table, with D and trimming inferred from the DNA. Counted here are 160,000 or so clones, over 75% occurring once; the ten biggest clones make up roughly 14%. V and J are TRBV4-1 and TRBJ1-2, with 8 bases identical to TRBD1. Sequencing was done on a sample of peripheral blood. This receptor was obtained from a woman aged 35 to 49 with acute or convalescent COVID-19. The CDR3 DNA sequence: TGCGCCAGCAGCCAAGGGACAGGGTTGGCCTATGGCTACACCTTC. This translates into CASSQGTGLAYGYTF.